A single sample is the source of the 23 T cell receptor beta chains below, sequenced in a study of beta chain features in type 1 diabetes (dated by TCRdb to the late 2010s). Preparation of the library involved the immunoSEQ multiplex PCR assay. The High Capacity cDNA Reverse Transcription Kit was used to reverse transcribe all of the isolated RNA, meaning that expressed TCRB transcripts were what got sequenced. Here the immuneACCESS table is served through TCRdb, limited to in-frame sequences with V and J called. Missing clones are a known gap in these copies; in checked studies unresolved V genes cover under half, and the rest lacks a known reason. The sample includes hundreds of thousands of clones, with 15% to 20% observed a single time. The ten biggest clones cover about 0.02% of the sample. The sequenced material came from naive CD4+ T cells from blood. In the paper's terms, the cell subset or site label means: true naive CD4+ T cells. These receptors were obtained from a woman aged 18-35 years in good health.

For this clone: The junction shows a germline mismatch at one end, possibly a read error. The V gene is TRBV10-3, the J gene TRBJ2-7; D may be TRBD2 (7 bases). CDR3 size: 13 residues. The germline CDR1 and CDR2 sequences are ENHRY and SYGVKD. Here the CDR3 reads CAIKGGRTYEQYF. CDR3 nucleotide sequence: TGTGCTATCAAGGGGGGGCGGACCTACGAGCAGTACTTC.

The V gene is TRBV28, the J gene TRBJ1-2; D may be TRBD1 (5 bases). The CDR3 spans 13 residues. Trimming shortened V by 7 bases and J by 4 bases, and 13 bases separated the two germline ends. The V gene's germline CDR1 is MDHEN and CDR2 SYDVKM. CDR3 sequence: CASTLGGGYGYTF. The DNA for the CDR3 is TGTGCCAGCACCCTCGGGGGGGGCTATGGCTACACCTTC.

This clone was seen only a few times. The V call is TRBV4-3, the J call TRBJ2-5; 10 nucleotides align to TRBD2. From germline, CDR1 is LGHNA and CDR2 YSLEER. The CDR3 runs 17 residues. The junction had 11 bases not matched to a gene; V was cut back by 3 bases and J by 4 bases. In DNA form, the CDR3 reads TGCGCCAGCAGCCACGGCAAGCGGGAGGGCCGAGGAGAGACCCAGTACTTC. It encodes CASSHGKREGRGETQYF.

This clone was seen only a few times. The chain couples TRBV19 to TRBJ2-3, with TRBD1 as a possible D gene (6 bases). V shed 5 bases and J shed 2 bases, with 11 bases lying between them. The CDR3 runs to 14 residues. Germline-derived CDR1 and CDR2 are LNHDA and SQIVND (reference sequence). CDR3: CASSPGHDTDTQYF. The DNA for the CDR3 is TGTGCCAGTAGTCCGGGACACGACACAGATACGCAGTATTTT.

The CDR3 bases are TGTGCCAGCAGCACGGGACAGGGTCACACTGAAGCTTTCTTT. This translates into CASSTGQGHTEAFF. The V gene is TRBV6-6, the J gene TRBJ1-1; 9 bases align to TRBD1. V was clipped by 6 bases and J by 3 bases; unmatched bases: 5. CDR3 length: 14 residues. The germline V gene encodes CDR1 MNHNY and CDR2 SVGAGI (reference sequence).

This chain joins TRBV7-3 and TRBJ1-1; D not certain. V was pared by 0 bases and J by 2 bases, with 10 bases between. The CDR3 spans 15 residues. In germline, CDR1 is SGHTA, CDR2 FQGTGA. The DNA of the CDR3 is TGTGCCAGCAGCTTAACGGGCAGACCCAACACTGAAGCTTTCTTT. Translation: CASSLTGRPNTEAFF.

This chain connects TRBV11-2 to TRBJ2-1, with 8 bases fitting TRBD2. Germline lookup yields CDR1 SGHAT and CDR2 FQNNGV. The ends lost 6 bases at V and 7 bases at J; junction bases unmatched: 5. The CDR3 runs to 13 residues. CDR3 DNA: TGTGCCAGCAGAACGGGACTAGTAAATGAGCAGTTCTTC. It encodes CASRTGLVNEQFF.

Only a few counts were recorded for this clone. This chain links TRBV28 with TRBJ1-2; no firm D call. This CDR3 has 12 amino acids. In germline, CDR1 is MDHEN, CDR2 SYDVKM. V lost 3 bases and J 4 bases, leaving 6 bases between the germline ends. In DNA, the CDR3 is TGTGCCAGCAGTTTGATCTCCTATGGCTACACCTTC. As protein: CASSLISYGYTF.

This clone came up a few times. The CDR3 coding sequence is TGTGCCAGCAGTTTTGTCAGCGGCTACGAGCAGTACTTC. It translates to CASSFVSGYEQYF. The chain carries TRBV28 and TRBJ2-7; maybe TRBD2 (5 bases). This CDR3 is built from 13 residues. Germline assignment: CDR1 MDHEN and CDR2 SYDVKM. Trimming pared 3 bases from V and 3 bases from J, leaving 9 bases between. The whole variable domain, remainder taken from reference TRBV28 and TRBJ2-7, is DVKVTQSSRYLVKRTGEKVFLECVQDMDHENMFWYRQDPGLGLRLIYFSYDVKMKEKGDIPEGYSVSREKKERFSLILESASTNQTSMYLCASSFVSGYEQYFGPGTRLTVT.

The chain recombines TRBV29-1 with TRBJ1-5, with TRBD1 as a possible D gene (5 bases). The V end lost 6 bases, the J end lost 4 bases, and 16 bases lay between the germline ends. The CDR3 runs 14 residues. Germline V gene data show CDR1 as SQVTM and CDR2 as ANQGSEA. The CDR3 protein is CSVQIGTANQPQHF. Here the CDR3 DNA reads TGCAGCGTCCAAATCGGGACCGCGAATCAGCCCCAGCATTTT.

This clone has more than one count but fewer than ten. This rearrangement joins TRBV2 to TRBJ1-1, with a weak D call TRBD1 (5 bases). With 4 bases removed from V and 0 bases from J, the gap between germline ends came to 9 bases. Germline CDR1 reads SNHLY; CDR2 reads FYNNEI. CDR3 length: 14 amino acids. The CDR3 here is CASSGDRMNTEAFF. The CDR3 DNA is TGTGCCAGCAGTGGGGACCGTATGAACACTGAAGCTTTCTTT. Full variable domain (rest looked up from reference TRBV2 and TRBJ1-1): EPEVTQTPSHQVTQMGQEVILRCVPISNHLYFYWYRQILGQKVEFLVSFYNNEISEKSEIFDDQFSVERPDGSNFTLKIRSTKLEDSAMYFCASSGDRMNTEAFFGQGTRLTVV.

This clone was observed a handful of times. The chain employs TRBV7-9 and TRBJ2-7; TRBD2 is a possible D gene (5 bases). This CDR3 is built from 16 residues. Germline-derived CDR1 and CDR2 are SEHNR and FQNEAQ (reference sequence). Between the trimmed V and J ends, which lost 4 bases and 4 bases, there was a span of 20 bases. The chain's CDR3 is CASSSGWYGREYEQYF. The CDR3 nucleotides read TGTGCCAGCAGCTCGGGGTGGTATGGCAGAGAGTACGAGCAGTACTTC.

The rearrangement uses TRBV28 and TRBJ2-3, with 11 nucleotides matching TRBD2. V lost 5 bases, J lost 6 bases, and 4 bases stayed unmatched. The length of the CDR3 is 14 residues. The germline gives CDR1 MDHEN, CDR2 SYDVKM. DNA of the CDR3: TGTGCCAGCAGTCGGACTAGCGGGCTTGATACGCAGTATTTT. Residues: CASSRTSGLDTQYF.

This clone was picked up a small number of times. This CDR3 is CASIATDRGKTEAFF. The CDR3 DNA reads as TGTGCCAGCATCGCGACGGACAGGGGTAAAACTGAAGCTTTCTTT. The gene calls are TRBV2 and TRBJ1-1, with 9 bases lining up with TRBD1. Germline V gene data show CDR1 as SNHLY and CDR2 as FYNNEI. V trimming: 7 bases; J trimming: 5 bases; junction bases outside the gene matches: 11. This CDR3 is 15 amino acids long.

This clone was counted only a few times. The J gene is TRBJ2-1, the V gene TRBV28; TRBD2 might be the D (5 bases). From germline, CDR1 is MDHEN and CDR2 SYDVKM. V was pared by 4 bases and J by 10 bases, with 17 bases between. CDR3 size: 14 residues. The CDR3 nucleotides read TGTGCCAGCAGTTCGCGTCGCGGGTTTGGGGAGCAGTTCTTC. Its protein product is CASSSRRGFGEQFF.

The chain employs TRBV28 and TRBJ2-4; 9 bases are a match to TRBD1. The V gene's germline CDR1 is MDHEN and CDR2 SYDVKM. The CDR3 has 15 residues. The V segment lost 4 bases and the J segment 8 bases; nucleotides outside the gene matches: 9. As DNA, the CDR3 is TGTGCCAGCAGTTCGGCACAGGGGGCCTGGGACATTCAGTACTTC. Translating it yields CASSSAQGAWDIQYF.

The J gene is TRBJ2-1, the V gene TRBV11-2; TRBD1 might be the D (5 bases). Per germline, CDR1 SGHAT and CDR2 FQNNGV. V was pared by 3 bases and J by 8 bases, with 11 bases between. The CDR3 has 13 amino acids. The CDR3 DNA reads TGTGCCAGCAGCTTCAACAGGTTCTATGAGCAGTTCTTC. Translation gives CASSFNRFYEQFF. The variable domain in full, with the rest retrieved from reference TRBV11-2 and TRBJ2-1, is EAGVAQSPRYKIIEKRQSVAFWCNPISGHATLYWYQQILGQGPKLLIQFQNNGVVDDSQLPKDRFSAERLKGVDSTLKIQPAKLEDSAVYLCASSFNRFYEQFFGPGTRLTVL.

This chain uses TRBV6-5 with TRBJ2-1, with TRBD2 identical over 8 bases. The V gene end was trimmed by 3 bases and the J gene end by 7 bases; junction bases not matched to a gene: 8. This CDR3 has 15 residues. The V gene's germline CDR1 is MNHEY and CDR2 SVGAGI. CDR3 nucleotides: TGTGCCAGCAGTTATCTCGGGACTAGTTTAAATGAGCAGTTCTTC. The encoded protein is CASSYLGTSLNEQFF.

With regard to this clone: The same CDR3 is also encoded by other DNA sequences in this sample. V gene TRBV7-2 combines with J gene TRBJ2-7, with 8 bases fitting TRBD1. Germline V gene sequence: CDR1 SGHTA, CDR2 FQGNSA. V lost 5 bases to trimming and J lost 3 bases; unmatched junction nucleotides: 6. The CDR3 totals 14 residues. CDR3 in DNA: TGTGCCAGCAGCCAAGGGACAGGCAGCTACGAGCAGTACTTC. This codes for CASSQGTGSYEQYF. The whole variable domain, remainder taken from reference TRBV7-2 and TRBJ2-7, is GAGVSQSPSNKVTEKGKDVELRCDPISGHTALYWYRQSLGQGLEFLIYFQGNSAPDKSGLPSDRFSAERTGGSVSTLTIQRTQQEDSAVYLCASSQGTGSYEQYFGPGTRLTVT.

This clone has just a few counts. The genes are TRBV11-3 and TRBJ2-1; 14 bases line up with TRBD2. The CDR3 covers 16 residues. CDR1 SGHNT and CDR2 YENEEA come from the germline V gene. Germline trimming cut 4 bases from V and 7 bases from J; bases unmatched to any gene: 6. The CDR3 DNA reads as TGTGCCAGCAGCTCAGGGACTAGCGGGAGAGGGAATGAGCAGTTCTTC. Encoded protein: CASSSGTSGRGNEQFF.

Regarding this clone: The sample has other DNA sequences that encode this CDR3 too. The chain employs TRBV4-2 and TRBJ2-3, with 8 nucleotides matching TRBD1. Germline V gene lookup returns CDR1 LGHNA and CDR2 YNFKEQ. CDR3 length: 14 amino acids. J lost 3 bases, V lost 4 bases, and 3 bases had no gene match. CDR3 DNA: TGTGCCAGCAGCCCTGGACAGGGAACAGATACGCAGTATTTT. Translation: CASSPGQGTDTQYF.

The chain recombines TRBV9 with TRBJ2-2; 10 bases fit TRBD2. The CDR3 is 17 residues long. CDR1 and CDR2 (germline): SGDLS, YYNGEE. J was trimmed by 4 bases and V by 4 bases; bases with no gene match: 10. The DNA for the CDR3 is TGTGCCAGCAGCACCCTAGCGGGAGTGGGTGGCACCGGGGAGCTGTTTTTT. It specifies CASSTLAGVGGTGELFF.

This clone was detected a few times. The chain combines TRBV11-2 with TRBJ2-3, with D possibly being TRBD2 (7 bases). Germline CDR1 is SGHAT and CDR2 is FQNNGV. Deletions cut 5 bases from V and 0 bases from J, with 12 bases between. The CDR3 length is 15 residues. The DNA of the CDR3 is TGTGCCAGCAGCCCGGGGGGCTGGAGCACAGATACGCAGTATTTT. Translation gives CASSPGGWSTDTQYF.